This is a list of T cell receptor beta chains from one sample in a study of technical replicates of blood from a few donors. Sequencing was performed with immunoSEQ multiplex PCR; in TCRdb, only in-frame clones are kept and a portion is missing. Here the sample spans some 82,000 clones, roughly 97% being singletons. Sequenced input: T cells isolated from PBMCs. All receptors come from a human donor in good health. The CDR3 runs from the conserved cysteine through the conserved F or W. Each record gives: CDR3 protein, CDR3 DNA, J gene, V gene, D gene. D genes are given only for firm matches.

CDR3: CASSEDRNPYEQYF; DNA: TGTGCCAGCAGTGAGGACAGGAACCCCTACGAGCAGTACTTC; J: TRBJ2-7; V: TRBV2; D: TRBD1
CDR3: CASSSDGVWTEAFF; DNA: TGCGCCAGCAGCTCCGACGGGGTGTGGACTGAAGCTTTCTTT; J: TRBJ1-1; V: TRBV5-1; D: NA
CDR3: CASRDRGGTEAFF; DNA: TGTGCCAGCAGGGACAGGGGTGGTACTGAAGCTTTCTTT; J: TRBJ1-1; V: TRBV25-1; D: TRBD1
CDR3: CASSGSRAGTQYF; DNA: TGTGCCAGCTCAGGCTCCCGGGCGGGGACCCAGTACTTC; J: TRBJ2-5; V: TRBV2; D: NA
CDR3: CASSLGVWERTGSYEQYF; DNA: TGCGCCAGCAGCTTGGGTGTCTGGGAGAGGACAGGCTCCTACGAGCAGTACTTC; J: TRBJ2-7; V: TRBV5-1; D: TRBD1
CDR3: CASSPDFRRNEKLFF; DNA: TGTGCCAGCAGCCCCGACTTTCGGAGGAATGAAAAACTGTTTTTT; J: TRBJ1-4; V: TRBV7-9; D: NA
CDR3: CASSLDVFGEDSYEQYF; DNA: TGTGCCAGCAGCTTAGATGTCTTCGGGGAGGACTCCTACGAGCAGTACTTC; J: TRBJ2-7; V: TRBV7-6; D: NA
CDR3: CASGEGDKGHEQYF; DNA: TGCGCCAGCGGGGAGGGGGATAAGGGCCACGAGCAGTACTTC; J: TRBJ2-7; V: TRBV5-1; D: NA
CDR3: CASSEGGIIGDTQYF; DNA: TGCGCCAGCAGTGAGGGCGGGATTATAGGAGATACGCAGTATTTT; J: TRBJ2-3; V: TRBV10-2; D: NA
CDR3: CASSWKGDRNTDTQYF; DNA: TGTGCCAGCAGCTGGAAGGGGGACAGAAACACAGATACGCAGTATTTT; J: TRBJ2-3; V: TRBV21-1; D: NA
CDR3: CASSERTGKRETQYF; DNA: TGTGCCAGCTCCGAACGGACAGGGAAGCGCGAGACCCAGTACTTC; J: TRBJ2-5; V: TRBV18; D: TRBD1
CDR3: CASSPRDSGGTGELFF; DNA: TGTGCCAGCAGCCCCCGGGATAGCGGGGGCACCGGGGAGCTGTTTTTT; J: TRBJ2-2; V: TRBV9; D: TRBD2
CDR3: CASSLATYEQYF; DNA: TGTGCCAGCAGCTTAGCCACCTACGAGCAGTACTTC; J: TRBJ2-7; V: TRBV7-9; D: NA
CDR3: CASSLGQGARGELFF; DNA: TGTGCCAGCAGCTTAGGACAGGGGGCCAGAGGGGAGCTGTTTTTT; J: TRBJ2-2; V: TRBV7-2; D: TRBD1
CDR3: CASSPLDRYSNQPQHF; DNA: TGTGCCAGCAGTCCTCTGGACAGGTATAGCAATCAGCCCCAGCATTTT; J: TRBJ1-5; V: TRBV28; D: TRBD1